The 13 T cell receptor beta chains below come from one sample, sequenced in a study of blood T cell repertoires in COVID-19. Measured with immunoSEQ multiplex PCR; TCRdb has only the in-frame clones, and not every one. Of approximately 300,000 clones listed, approximately 90% are singletons. Sample: PBMCs or T cells enriched from blood (not recorded which). Receptors were obtained from a woman aged 25 to 39 who had recovered from COVID-19.

Details on this clone: Other DNA variants within this sample encode the same CDR3. This chain connects TRBV5-1 to TRBJ1-1, with unresolved D. The ends were cut back, 0 bases at V and 1 base at J, with 4 bases in the middle. The CDR3 runs to 13 residues. Germline V gives CDR1 SGHRS, CDR2 YFSETQ. CDR3 loop: CASSLAGNTEAFF. The CDR3 DNA follows: TGCGCCAGCAGCTTGGCCGGGAACACTGAAGCTTTCTTT.

The rearrangement joins TRBV7-9 to TRBJ2-3; a possible D gene is TRBD2 (6 bases). Trimming removed 2 bases from V and 0 bases from J, with 12 bases in between. CDR3 length: 16 residues. Germline values: CDR1 SEHNR, CDR2 FQNEAQ (reference sequence). The CDR3 region is CASSLLAGTSTDTQYF. DNA for the CDR3: TGTGCCAGCAGCTTACTTGCGGGGACTAGCACAGATACGCAGTATTTT.

The chain recombines TRBV5-4 with TRBJ2-7, with 8 positions matching TRBD1. In germline, CDR1 is SGHNT, CDR2 YYREEE (reference sequence). The V segment lost 0 bases and the J segment 3 bases; nucleotides outside the gene matches: 5. The CDR3 loop spans 15 amino acids. The CDR3 loop reads CASSLGQGAGYEQYF. CDR3 DNA sequence: TGTGCCAGCAGCTTGGGGCAGGGGGCGGGCTACGAGCAGTACTTC.

The chain joins TRBV3-1 (or the pseudogene TRBV3-2) to TRBJ2-7; D is possibly TRBD1 (5 bases). The V gene lost 3 bases and the J gene lost 0 bases, with 18 bases spanning the gap. The CDR3 is 17 amino acids. The germline gives CDR1 LGHDT, CDR2 YNNKEL (reference sequence). The CDR3: CASSQEPQVTPSYEQYF. CDR3 DNA: TGTGCCAGCAGCCAGGAACCACAGGTAACACCCTCCTACGAGCAGTACTTC.

The chain links TRBV7-9 to TRBJ2-2; tentatively, D is TRBD2 (8 bases). Trimming stripped 7 bases from V and 4 bases from J, with 31 bases between. The CDR3 consists of 20 residues. Germline loops: CDR1 SEHNR, CDR2 FQNEAQ (reference sequence). CDR3 DNA: TGTGCCAGCACCATCGCGGGACAGATCCTTAGCGGGGCGGGCACCGGGGAGCTGTTTTTT. This sequence encodes CASTIAGQILSGAGTGELFF.

The chain has TRBV30 and TRBJ1-4; 9 bases align to TRBD1. The V gene's germline CDR1 is GTSNPN and CDR2 SVGIG (reference sequence). The ends lost 5 bases at V and 3 bases at J; junction bases unmatched: 1. This CDR3 is built from 13 residues. CDR3 region: CAWDRGSNEKLFF. The CDR3 DNA follows: TGTGCCTGGGACAGGGGGTCTAATGAAAAACTGTTTTTT.

The rearrangement uses TRBV4-2 and TRBJ1-2, with TRBD1 matching over 7 bases. Unmatched junction bases numbered 7, after V lost 4 bases and J lost 2 bases. The CDR3 length is 15 residues. Germline loops: CDR1 LGHNA, CDR2 YNFKEQ. The CDR3 loop is CASSPSGTANYGYTF. DNA for the CDR3: TGTGCCAGCAGCCCATCCGGGACAGCAAACTATGGCTACACCTTC.

Only a few counts were recorded for this clone. The chain is built from TRBV7-2 and TRBJ2-1; 10 nucleotides match TRBD2. The V gene's germline CDR1 is SGHTA and CDR2 FQGNSA. V shed 5 bases and J 4 bases; nucleotides not matched to a gene: 5. The CDR3 has 15 amino acids. CDR3 in amino acids: CASSVTSGPYNEQFF. In DNA form, the CDR3 reads TGTGCCAGCAGCGTGACTAGCGGGCCTTACAATGAGCAGTTCTTC.

The chain combines TRBV9 with TRBJ2-2, with 11 nucleotides matching TRBD2. The CDR3 loop spans 18 amino acids. V shed 0 bases and J 7 bases; nucleotides not matched to a gene: 11. In germline, CDR1 is SGDLS, CDR2 YYNGEE. The DNA for the CDR3 is TGTGCCAGCAGCGTAGGTCGGCTACTAGCGGGGGCGGACGGGGAGCTGTTTTTT. Residues: CASSVGRLLAGADGELFF.

V is TRBV6-2 or TRBV6-3 and J is TRBJ1-1, with D possibly being TRBD1 (5 bases). CDR1 and CDR2 from the germline V gene are MNHEY and SVGEGT. V shed 6 bases and J shed 0 bases, with 8 bases lying between them. The CDR3 consists of 13 residues. The chain's CDR3 is CASSPQVNTEAFF. Here the CDR3 DNA reads TGTGCCAGCAGCCCACAGGTGAACACTGAAGCTTTCTTT.

The chain is built from TRBV4-1 and TRBJ1-4, with D hard to call. Per the germline V gene, CDR1 is MGHRA and CDR2 is YSYEKL. The CDR3 loop spans 15 amino acids. V was trimmed by 0 bases and J by 1 base, leaving 6 bases between them. CDR3 in DNA: TGCGCCAGCAGCCAAGACCCGGGAACTAATGAAAAACTGTTTTTT. The encoded protein is CASSQDPGTNEKLFF.

Concerning this clone itself: The identical CDR3 is also encoded by other nucleotide sequences in the sample. This chain uses TRBV12-3 or TRBV12-4 with TRBJ1-6; D might be TRBD1 (6 bases). The length of the CDR3 is 13 residues. V gave up 2 bases and J gave up 8 bases, with 7 bases separating them. The DNA for the CDR3 is TGTGCCAGCAGTTTAAAGGGGGATTCACCCCTCCACTTT. The encoded protein is CASSLKGDSPLHF.

V and J are TRBV2 and TRBJ1-5, with D perhaps matching TRBD1 (6 bases). CDR3 length: 13 residues. Germline V CDR1 and CDR2: SNHLY, FYNNEI. The ends were cut back, 7 bases at V and 6 bases at J, with 13 bases in the middle. In DNA form, the CDR3 reads TGTGCCAGCATCCACAGGGAAGGTCAGCCCCAGCATTTT. Protein: CASIHREGQPQHF.